This T cell receptor (beta chain) was identified during a study of OX40 agonist ivuxolimab in advanced cancers. Study conclusions and caveats: Low levels of normalized T-cell clonal expansion also appeared in some nonresponders. Partial responders treated at 0.1-3.0 mg/kg exhibited clonal expansion among the lowest measured. Average numbers of expanded clones were greater in CD8+ T cells than in CD4+.

The trim removed 6 bases at V and 6 bases at J, leaving 7 bases unmatched. The CDR3 contains 13 residues. The V gene's germline CDR1 is MDHEN and CDR2 SYDVKM. In its sample, this clone was seen once. Its antigen remains unidentified. TCRdb keeps only in-frame clones here, not all; method: immunoSEQ multiplex PCR. The sample holds 55,000 to 90,000 clones, roughly 80% seen once. The input for sequencing was CD4+ or CD8+ T cells sorted from blood, taken in a trial of the OX40 agonist ivuxolimab. This clonotype was obtained from an adult with an advanced solid tumor such as melanoma, head and neck, liver or kidney cancer. The genes are TRBV28 and TRBJ1-2; 7 positions agree with TRBD1. CDR3 in amino acids: CASSATGEDGYTF. DNA for the CDR3: TGTGCCAGCAGCGCTACAGGGGAGGATGGCTACACCTTC.